Below, 3 T cell receptor beta chains from the same sample are listed, as sequenced in a study of blood T cell repertoires in COVID-19. The data were produced by immunoSEQ multiplex PCR, yet TCRdb's version contains in-frame clones alone and is incomplete. This sample has roughly 110,000 clones, with 70% to 80% found just once. Sequencing was done on a sample of peripheral blood. The receptors here all came from a human donor with acute or convalescent COVID-19. The donor label of this sample is uncertain.

This chain joins TRBV5-1 and TRBJ1-6, with a possible D match to TRBD1 (6 bases). V was clipped by 4 bases and J by 6 bases, with 14 bases between them. CDR1 SGHRS and CDR2 YFSETQ come from the germline V gene. This CDR3 is built from 15 residues. The CDR3 sequence is CASSKGDGPNSPLHF. CDR3 sequence (DNA): TGCGCCAGCAGCAAGGGGGACGGACCTAATTCACCCCTCCACTTT.

V gene TRBV5-1 combines with J gene TRBJ2-7, with 8 bases lining up with TRBD1. Germline CDR1 reads SGHRS; CDR2 reads YFSETQ. J gave up 4 bases and V 4 bases, and 4 bases lay outside the gene matches. The CDR3 is 13 amino acids. This chain's CDR3 is CASSVGQEYEQYF. CDR3 in DNA: TGCGCCAGCAGCGTGGGACAGGAATACGAGCAGTACTTC. The complete variable domain, with remaining parts taken from reference TRBV5-1 and TRBJ2-7, reads KAGVTQTPRYLIKTRGQQVTLSCSPISGHRSVSWYQQTPGQGLQFLFEYFSETQRNKGNFPGRFSGRQFSNSRSEMNVSTLELGDSALYLCASSVGQEYEQYFGPGTRLTVT.

J is TRBJ2-3 and V is TRBV11-2; TRBD2 matches 9 bases. This CDR3 contains 18 residues. Per the germline V gene, CDR1 is SGHAT and CDR2 is FQNNGV. The J segment lost 4 bases and the V segment lost 5 bases, leaving 16 bases of the junction unmatched. CDR3 sequence (DNA): TGTGCCAGCAGCCCCACTGGCGGGGGGGCCTCTCGGGCAGATACGCAGTATTTT. Translation gives CASSPTGGGASRADTQYF.